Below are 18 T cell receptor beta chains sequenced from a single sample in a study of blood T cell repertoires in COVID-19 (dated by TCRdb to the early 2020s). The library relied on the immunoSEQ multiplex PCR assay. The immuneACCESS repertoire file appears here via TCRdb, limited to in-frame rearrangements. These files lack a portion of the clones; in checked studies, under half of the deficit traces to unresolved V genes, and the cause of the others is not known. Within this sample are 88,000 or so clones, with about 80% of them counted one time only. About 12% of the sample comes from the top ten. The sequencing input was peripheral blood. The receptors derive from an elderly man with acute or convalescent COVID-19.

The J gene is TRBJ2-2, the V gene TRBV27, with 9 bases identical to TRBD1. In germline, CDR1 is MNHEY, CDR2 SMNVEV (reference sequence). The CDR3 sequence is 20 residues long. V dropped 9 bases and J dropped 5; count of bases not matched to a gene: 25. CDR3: CARGLTYPGTGNRLTGELFF. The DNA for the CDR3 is TGTGCCAGAGGACTAACATATCCCGGGACAGGGAATCGGTTGACCGGGGAGCTGTTTTTT.

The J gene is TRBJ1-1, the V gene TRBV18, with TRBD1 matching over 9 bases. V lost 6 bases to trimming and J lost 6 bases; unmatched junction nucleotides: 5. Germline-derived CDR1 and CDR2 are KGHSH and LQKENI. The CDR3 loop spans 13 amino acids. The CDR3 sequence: CASSRDRDAEAFF. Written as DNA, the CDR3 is TGTGCCAGCTCGCGGGACAGGGACGCTGAAGCTTTCTTT.

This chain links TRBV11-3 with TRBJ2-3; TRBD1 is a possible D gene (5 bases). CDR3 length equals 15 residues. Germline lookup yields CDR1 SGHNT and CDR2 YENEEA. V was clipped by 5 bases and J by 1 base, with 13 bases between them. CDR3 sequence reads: CASSLDSRGTDTQYF. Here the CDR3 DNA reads TGTGCCAGCAGCCTTGACAGCCGGGGCACAGATACGCAGTATTTT. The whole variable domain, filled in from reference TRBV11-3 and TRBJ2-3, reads EAGVVQSPRYKIIEKKQPVAFWCNPISGHNTLYWYLQNLGQGPELLIRYENEEAVDDSQLPKDRFSAERLKGVDSTLKIQPAELGDSAVYLCASSLDSRGTDTQYFGPGTRLTVL.

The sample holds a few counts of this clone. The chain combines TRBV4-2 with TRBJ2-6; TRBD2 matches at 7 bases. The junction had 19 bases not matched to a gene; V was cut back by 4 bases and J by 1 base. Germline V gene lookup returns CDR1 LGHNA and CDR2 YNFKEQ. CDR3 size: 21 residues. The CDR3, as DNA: TGTGCCAGCAGCCCCTTCGGTACCGTCGGGGGGTTAGCTTCTGGGGCCAACGTCCTGACTTTC. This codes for CASSPFGTVGGLASGANVLTF.

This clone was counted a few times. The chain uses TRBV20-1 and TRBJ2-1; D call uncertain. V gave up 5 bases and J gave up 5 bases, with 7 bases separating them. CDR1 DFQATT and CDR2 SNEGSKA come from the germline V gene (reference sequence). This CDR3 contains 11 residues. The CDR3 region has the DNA TGCAGTGCTTCCCAGAACAATGAGCAGTTCTTC. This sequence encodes CSASQNNEQFF.

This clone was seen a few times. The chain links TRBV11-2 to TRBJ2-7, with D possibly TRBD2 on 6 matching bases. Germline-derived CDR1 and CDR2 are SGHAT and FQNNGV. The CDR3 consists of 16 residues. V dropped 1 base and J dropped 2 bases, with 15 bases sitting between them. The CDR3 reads CASSLVAGWSTYEQYF. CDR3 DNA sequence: TGTGCCAGCAGCTTAGTTGCGGGGTGGTCTACCTACGAGCAGTACTTC.

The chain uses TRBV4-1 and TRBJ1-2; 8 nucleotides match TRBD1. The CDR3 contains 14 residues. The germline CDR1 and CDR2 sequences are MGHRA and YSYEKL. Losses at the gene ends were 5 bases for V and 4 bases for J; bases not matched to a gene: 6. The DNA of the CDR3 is TGCGCCAGCAGCGCCCACAGGGGGACCTATGGCTACACCTTC. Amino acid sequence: CASSAHRGTYGYTF.

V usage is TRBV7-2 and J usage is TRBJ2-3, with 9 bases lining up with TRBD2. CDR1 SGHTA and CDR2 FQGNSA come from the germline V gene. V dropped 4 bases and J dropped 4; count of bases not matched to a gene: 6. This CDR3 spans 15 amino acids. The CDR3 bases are TGTGCCAGCAGCTCCTTAGCGGGGGCACCAGATACGCAGTATTTT. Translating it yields CASSSLAGAPDTQYF.

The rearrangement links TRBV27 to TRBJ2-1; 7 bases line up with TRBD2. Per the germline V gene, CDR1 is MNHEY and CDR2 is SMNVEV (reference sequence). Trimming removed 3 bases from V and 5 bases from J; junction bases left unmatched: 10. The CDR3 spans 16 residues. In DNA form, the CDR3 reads TGTGCCAGCAGTTTCTCCACCGGGACTACCAACAATGAGCAGTTCTTC. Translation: CASSFSTGTTNNEQFF.

The CDR3 here is CASTAPRGSEEKLFF. The DNA for the CDR3 is TGTGCCAGTACCGCCCCCAGGGGGTCCGAGGAAAAACTGTTTTTT. The genes are TRBV19 and TRBJ1-4, with TRBD1 matching over 7 bases. From germline, CDR1 is LNHDA and CDR2 SQIVND (reference sequence). V lost 7 bases to trimming and J lost 8 bases; unmatched junction nucleotides: 13. The CDR3 totals 15 residues.

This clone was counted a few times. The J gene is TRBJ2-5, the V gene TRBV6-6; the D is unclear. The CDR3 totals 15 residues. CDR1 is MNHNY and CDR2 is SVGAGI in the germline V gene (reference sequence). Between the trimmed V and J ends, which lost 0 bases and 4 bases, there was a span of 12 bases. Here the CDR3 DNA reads TGTGCCAGCAGTTACTCGGGCAGGTTTGGAGAGACCCAGTACTTC. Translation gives CASSYSGRFGETQYF.

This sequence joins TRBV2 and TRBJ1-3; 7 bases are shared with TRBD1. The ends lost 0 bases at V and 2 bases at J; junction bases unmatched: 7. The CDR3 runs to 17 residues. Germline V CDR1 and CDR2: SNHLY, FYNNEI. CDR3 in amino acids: CASSEALGQGAGNTIYF. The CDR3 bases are TGTGCCAGCAGTGAAGCGCTGGGGCAGGGGGCTGGAAACACCATATATTTT.

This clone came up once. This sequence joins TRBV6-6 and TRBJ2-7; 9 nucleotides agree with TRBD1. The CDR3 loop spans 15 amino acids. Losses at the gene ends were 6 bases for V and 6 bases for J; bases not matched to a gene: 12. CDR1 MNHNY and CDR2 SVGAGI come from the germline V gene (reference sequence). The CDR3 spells CASRGPGQGDLEQYF. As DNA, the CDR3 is TGTGCCAGCAGGGGACCGGGACAGGGTGACCTCGAGCAGTACTTC.

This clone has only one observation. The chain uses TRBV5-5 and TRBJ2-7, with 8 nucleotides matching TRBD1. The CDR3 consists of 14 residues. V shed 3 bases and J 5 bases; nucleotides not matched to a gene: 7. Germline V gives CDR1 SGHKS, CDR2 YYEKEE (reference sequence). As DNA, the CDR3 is TGTGCCAGCAGCTACGGACAGGGAGACGACGAGCAGTACTTC. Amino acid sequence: CASSYGQGDDEQYF. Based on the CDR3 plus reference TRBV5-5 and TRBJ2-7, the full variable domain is DAGVTQSPTHLIKTRGQQVTLRCSPISGHKSVSWYQQVLGQGPQFIFQYYEKEERGRGNFPDRFSARQFPNYSSELNVNALLLGDSALYLCASSYGQGDDEQYFGPGTRLTVT.

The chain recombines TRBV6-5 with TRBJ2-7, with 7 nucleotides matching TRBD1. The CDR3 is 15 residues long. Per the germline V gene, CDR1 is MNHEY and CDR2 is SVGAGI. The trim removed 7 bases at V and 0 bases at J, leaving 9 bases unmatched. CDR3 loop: CASTPSQGSSYEQYF. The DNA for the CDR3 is TGTGCCAGCACCCCTTCACAGGGGAGCTCCTACGAGCAGTACTTC.

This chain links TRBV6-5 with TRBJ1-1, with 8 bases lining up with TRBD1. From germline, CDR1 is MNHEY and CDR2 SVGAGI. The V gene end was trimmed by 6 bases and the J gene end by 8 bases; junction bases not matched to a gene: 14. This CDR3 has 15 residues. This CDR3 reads CASSLGQGRSAEAFF. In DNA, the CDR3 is TGTGCCAGCAGCCTTGGACAGGGAAGGTCTGCGGAAGCTTTCTTT.

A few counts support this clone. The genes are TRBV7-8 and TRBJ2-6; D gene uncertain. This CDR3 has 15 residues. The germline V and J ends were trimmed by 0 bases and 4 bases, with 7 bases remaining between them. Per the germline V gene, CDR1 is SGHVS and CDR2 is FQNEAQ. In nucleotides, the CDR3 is TGTGCCAGCAGCTTAGCGCCTACGGGGGCCAACGTCCTGACTTTC. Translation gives CASSLAPTGANVLTF. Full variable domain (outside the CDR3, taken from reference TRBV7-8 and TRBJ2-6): GAGVSQSPRYKVAKRGQDVALRCDPISGHVSLFWYQQALGQGPEFLTYFQNEAQLDKSGLPSDRFFAERPEGSVSTLKIQRTQQEDSAVYLCASSLAPTGANVLTFGAGSRLTVL.

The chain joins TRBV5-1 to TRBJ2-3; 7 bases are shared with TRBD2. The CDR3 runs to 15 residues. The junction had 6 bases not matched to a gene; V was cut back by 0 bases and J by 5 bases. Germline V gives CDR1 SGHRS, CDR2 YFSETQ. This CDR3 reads CASSLGWEGEDTQYF. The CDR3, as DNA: TGCGCCAGCAGCTTGGGATGGGAGGGAGAAGATACGCAGTATTTT.